The entry below gives a single TCR beta chain sequence along with its context. The data were obtained in a study of blood T cell repertoires in COVID-19. In the study's own analysis: Amplification of reference gene primers was used by the study to estimate nucleated cell counts. TCRdb's table, derived via immunoSEQ multiplex PCR, lists solely in-frame clones and lacks some. Clone size and V and J calls were adopted from that table, with D and trimming inferred from the DNA. The sample includes around 220,000 clones, 80% to 90% of them seen just once. Specimen: peripheral blood. This receptor was identified in a woman in her forties or fifties with acute or convalescent COVID-19.

The CDR3 nucleotides are TGTGCCAGCAGCCCGGACGGGGGGGGACTAGCCCCTCTCGAGCAGTACTTC. The encoded protein is CASSPDGGGLAPLEQYF. The rearrangement links TRBV9 to TRBJ2-7; 9 bases are shared with TRBD2. V lost 4 bases and J lost 6; bases outside the gene matches: 17. The CDR3 totals 17 residues. Looked up from germline, CDR1 is SGDLS and CDR2 is YYNGEE.